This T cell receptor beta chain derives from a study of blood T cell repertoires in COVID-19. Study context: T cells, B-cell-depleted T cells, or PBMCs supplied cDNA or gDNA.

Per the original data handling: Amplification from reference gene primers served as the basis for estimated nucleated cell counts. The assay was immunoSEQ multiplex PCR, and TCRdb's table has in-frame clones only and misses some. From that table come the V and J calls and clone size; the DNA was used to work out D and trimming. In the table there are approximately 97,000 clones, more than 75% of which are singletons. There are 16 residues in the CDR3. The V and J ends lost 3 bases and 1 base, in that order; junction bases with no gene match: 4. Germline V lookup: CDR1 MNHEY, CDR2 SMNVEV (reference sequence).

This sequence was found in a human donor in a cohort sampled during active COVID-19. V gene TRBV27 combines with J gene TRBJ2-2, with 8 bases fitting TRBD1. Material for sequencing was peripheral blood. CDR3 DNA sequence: TGTGCCAGCAGTTTCAGGACAGGGCTGAACACCGGGGAGCTGTTTTTT. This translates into CASSFRTGLNTGELFF.